These T cell receptor beta chains were read from a single sample in a study of response to subunit inactivated influenza vaccine. TCRdb re-called the RT-PCR reads through MiXCR, storing one row per CDR3 protein. The table shows about 500,000 distinct CDR3 sequences, with 15% to 20% occurring only once. The sequencing here drew on CD4+ T cells sorted from PBMCs, taken around 2 years after vaccination. These receptors were taken from a man between 45 and 75 years old who received an inactivated influenza vaccine. Each CDR3 is given with its conserved first and last residue. A D gene is named only where the DNA matches it firmly. Rows give clone size only sometimes, using once, few, many, or a class for an expanded clone.

v_call	j_call	clone_size	d_call	cdr3_length	cdr3_aa	cdr3_nt
TRBV3-1	TRBJ1-2	many	TRBD1	16	CASSPSWTGTNYGYTF	TGTGCCAGCAGCCCCTCATGGACAGGGACGAACTATGGCTACACCTTC
TRBV10-3	TRBJ1-5	few	NA	13	CAIRGGTAEPQHF	TGTGCCATCCGGGGAGGAACCGCAGAGCCCCAGCATTTT
TRBV20-1	TRBJ2-3	NA	NA	13	CSAQGGPTDTQYF	TGCAGTGCTCAGGGTGGCCCCACAGATACGCAGTATTTT
TRBV7-2	TRBJ1-1	NA	NA	14	CASSSTMANTEAFF	TGTGCCAGCAGCTCGACGATGGCGAACACTGAAGCTTTCTTT
TRBV5-6	TRBJ2-1	NA	TRBD1	16	CASTQLPGGSYNEQFF	TGTGCCAGCACACAACTGCCAGGGGGCTCCTACAATGAGCAGTTCTTC
TRBV28	TRBJ1-1	few	NA	17	CASTYPRGQGRYTEAFF	TGTGCCAGCACCTATCCCCGAGGGCAGGGACGGTACACTGAAGCTTTCTTT
TRBV5-5	TRBJ2-1	NA	NA	15	CASSLEGDSYNEQFF	TGTGCCAGCAGCTTGGAGGGCGACTCCTACAATGAGCAGTTCTTC
TRBV11-2	TRBJ2-1	NA	TRBD1	13	CASSLESGGEQFF	TGTGCCAGCAGCTTAGAGTCAGGGGGAGAACAGTTCTTC
TRBV19	TRBJ2-7	NA	NA	11	CASGDFYEQYF	TGTGCCAGTGGGGACTTCTACGAGCAGTACTTC
TRBV6-2/TRBV6-3	TRBJ2-1	NA	TRBD2	15	CASSYHPGREDEQFF	TGTGCCAGCAGTTACCACCCGGGGCGGGAGGATGAGCAGTTCTTC
TRBV4-1	TRBJ1-1	few	TRBD1	14	CASSPDRVATEAFF	TGCGCCAGCAGCCCAGACAGGGTTGCCACTGAAGCTTTCTTT
TRBV7-2	TRBJ2-2	many	TRBD2	15	CASSSSGVNTGELFF	TGTGCCAGCAGCTCTAGCGGGGTGAACACCGGGGAGCTGTTTTTT
TRBV12-3/TRBV12-4	TRBJ1-1	NA	TRBD1	15	CASSLIGTGNTEAFF	TGTGCCAGCAGTTTGATAGGGACAGGGAACACTGAAGCTTTCTTT
TRBV18	TRBJ2-7	few	NA	14	CASSPQEGLSEQYF	TGTGCCAGCTCACCCCAGGAGGGGTTATCCGAGCAGTACTTC
TRBV6-2/TRBV6-3	TRBJ2-3	NA	NA	18	CASSYDPLAALSTDTQYF	TGTGCCAGCAGTTACGACCCACTAGCCGCTTTGAGCACAGATACGCAGTATTTT
TRBV3-1	TRBJ2-3	few	NA	15	CASSQQPDLTDTQYF	TGTGCCAGCAGCCAACAGCCCGACTTAACGGATACGCAGTATTTT